A single T cell receptor beta chain is shown here with its context. Ophthalmopathy patients had Clinical Activity Score at least 3, NOSPECS grade at least 4, duration under 3 months. The study excluded patients with uncontrolled infection, other autoimmune disease, pregnancy or lactation. This sample was included in a study of T cells in Graves' hyperthyroidism and ophthalmopathy. Trimming removed 3 bases at V and 2 bases at J, with 14 bases between. CDR3 length: 15 amino acids. Germline CDR1 reads SGHVS; CDR2 reads FQNEAQ. Template material for amplifying TCR beta CDR3 regions consisted of RNA transcripts. The TCR CDR3 was amplified in a first-round RT-PCR using the HTBI primer set. TCRdb processed the multiplex PCR reads anew with MiXCR; each CDR3 protein has one entry. The sample has approximately 520,000 distinct CDR3 sequences, approximately 25% seen once.

The source is a woman in her twenties or thirties with Graves' ophthalmopathy. The V call is TRBV7-8, the J call TRBJ2-7; no clear D gene. Material for sequencing was blood. The chain's CDR3 is CASSFPKASTYEQYF. The CDR3, as DNA: TGTGCCAGCAGCTTCCCTAAGGCCTCCACCTACGAGCAGTACTTC.